This T cell receptor (beta chain) was profiled in a study of blood T cell repertoires in COVID-19. Overall study context: PBMCs, B-cell-depleted T cells, or T cells were the source of the cDNA or gDNA that made up the material.

Measured with immunoSEQ multiplex PCR; TCRdb has only the in-frame clones, and not every one. The sample consists of a few hundred thousand clones, 80% to 90% of them appearing once. Source material: PBMCs or T cells enriched from blood (not recorded which). The TCR was taken from a woman in her forties with acute COVID-19.

CDR3 amino acids: CASSYSGSGDTQYF. In DNA form, the CDR3 reads TGTGCCAGCAGTTACTCAGGGAGTGGGGATACGCAGTATTTT. This chain joins TRBV6-2 or TRBV6-3 and TRBJ2-3; possibly TRBD2 for D (5 bases). V lost 0 bases, J lost 6 bases, and 10 bases lay in between. The V gene's germline CDR1 is MNHEY and CDR2 SVGEGT. The CDR3 spans 14 residues.